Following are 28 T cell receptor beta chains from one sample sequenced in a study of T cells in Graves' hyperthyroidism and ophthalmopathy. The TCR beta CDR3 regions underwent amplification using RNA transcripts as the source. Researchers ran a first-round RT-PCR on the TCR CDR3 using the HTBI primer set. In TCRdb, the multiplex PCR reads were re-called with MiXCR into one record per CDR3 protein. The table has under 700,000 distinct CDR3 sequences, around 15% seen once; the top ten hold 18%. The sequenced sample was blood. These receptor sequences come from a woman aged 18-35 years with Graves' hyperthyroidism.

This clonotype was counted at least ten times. The CDR3 protein is CSRSTGTGGYEQYF. Here the CDR3 DNA reads TGCAGTCGCTCCACCGGGACAGGGGGATACGAGCAGTACTTC. The chain employs TRBV20-1 and TRBJ2-7; 11 bases map to TRBD1. Germline-derived CDR1 and CDR2 are DFQATT and SNEGSKA (reference sequence). Germline trimming cut 8 bases from V and 4 bases from J; bases unmatched to any gene: 10. The CDR3 sequence is 14 residues long.

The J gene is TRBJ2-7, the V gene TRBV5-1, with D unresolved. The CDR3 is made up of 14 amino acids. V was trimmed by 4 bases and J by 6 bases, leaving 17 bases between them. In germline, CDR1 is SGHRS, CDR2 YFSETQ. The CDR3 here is CASSLRVRLVEQYF. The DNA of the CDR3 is TGCGCCAGCAGCCTCCGGGTCCGTCTGGTCGAGCAGTACTTC.

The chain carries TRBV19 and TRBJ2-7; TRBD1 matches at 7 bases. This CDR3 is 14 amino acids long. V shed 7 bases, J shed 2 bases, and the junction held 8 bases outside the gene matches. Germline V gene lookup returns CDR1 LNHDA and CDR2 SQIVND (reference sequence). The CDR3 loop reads CASTLDRWTYEQYF. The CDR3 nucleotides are TGTGCCAGTACCCTGGACAGGTGGACCTACGAGCAGTACTTC.

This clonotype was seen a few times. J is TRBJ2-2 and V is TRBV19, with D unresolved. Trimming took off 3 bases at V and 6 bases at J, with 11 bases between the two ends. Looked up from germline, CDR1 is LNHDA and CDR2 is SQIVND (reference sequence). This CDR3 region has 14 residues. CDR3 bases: TGTGCCAGTAGTATCTTGGACGGCGCCGGGGAGCTGTTTTTT. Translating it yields CASSILDGAGELFF.

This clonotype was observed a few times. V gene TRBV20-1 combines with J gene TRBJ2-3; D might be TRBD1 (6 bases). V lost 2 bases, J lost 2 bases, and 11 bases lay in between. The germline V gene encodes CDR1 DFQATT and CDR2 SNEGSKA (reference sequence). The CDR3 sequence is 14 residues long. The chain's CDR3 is CSARIQGDTDTQYF. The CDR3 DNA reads TGCAGTGCTAGAATACAGGGAGACACAGATACGCAGTATTTT.

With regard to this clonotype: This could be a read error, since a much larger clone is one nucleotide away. The CDR3 loop is CASSLAREGHEQYF. The CDR3 DNA reads TGCGCCAGCAGCTTGGCGCGGGAGGGACATGAGCAGTACTTC. The rearrangement links TRBV5-1 to TRBJ2-7; 9 bases agree with TRBD2. The CDR3 totals 14 residues. Germline V lookup: CDR1 SGHRS, CDR2 YFSETQ. Unmatched junction bases numbered 5, after V lost 0 bases and J lost 7 bases.

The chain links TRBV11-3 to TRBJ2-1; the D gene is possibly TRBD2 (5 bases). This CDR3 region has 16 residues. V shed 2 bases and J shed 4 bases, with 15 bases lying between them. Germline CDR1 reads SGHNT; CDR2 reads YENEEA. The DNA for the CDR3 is TGTGCCAGCAGCTTAAGAACCCGGTCGGGGTACAATGAGCAGTTCTTC. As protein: CASSLRTRSGYNEQFF.

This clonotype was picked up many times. In DNA, the CDR3 is TGTGCCAGCAGCTTCCTGGGACGGACTAACTATGGCTACACCTTC. Its translation: CASSFLGRTNYGYTF. The rearrangement links TRBV7-2 to TRBJ1-2, with a tentative D call TRBD1 (5 bases). The CDR3 has 15 amino acids. Trimming took 3 bases from V and 0 from J, leaving 11 bases between them. Germline loops: CDR1 SGHTA, CDR2 FQGNSA.

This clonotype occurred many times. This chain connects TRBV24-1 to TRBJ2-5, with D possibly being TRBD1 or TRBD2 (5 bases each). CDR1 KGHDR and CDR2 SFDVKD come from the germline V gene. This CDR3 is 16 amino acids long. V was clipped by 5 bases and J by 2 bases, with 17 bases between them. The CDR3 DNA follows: TGTGCCACCAGTGGTTCTACCCCAGGGAGACAAGAGACCCAGTACTTC. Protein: CATSGSTPGRQETQYF.

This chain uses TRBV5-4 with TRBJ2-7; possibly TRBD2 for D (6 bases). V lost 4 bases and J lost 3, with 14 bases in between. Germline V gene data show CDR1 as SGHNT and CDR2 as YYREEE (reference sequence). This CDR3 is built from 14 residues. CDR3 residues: CASSPGTLNYEQYF. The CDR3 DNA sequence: TGTGCCAGCAGCCCCGGGACTCTAAACTACGAGCAGTACTTC.

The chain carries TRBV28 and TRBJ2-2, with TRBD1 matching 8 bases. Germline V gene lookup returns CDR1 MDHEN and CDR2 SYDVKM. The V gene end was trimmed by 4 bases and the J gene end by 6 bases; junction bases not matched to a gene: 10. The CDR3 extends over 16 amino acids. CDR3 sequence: CASSSRGRNLAGELFF. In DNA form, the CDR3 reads TGTGCCAGCAGTTCCAGGGGGCGCAACCTCGCCGGGGAGCTGTTTTTT.

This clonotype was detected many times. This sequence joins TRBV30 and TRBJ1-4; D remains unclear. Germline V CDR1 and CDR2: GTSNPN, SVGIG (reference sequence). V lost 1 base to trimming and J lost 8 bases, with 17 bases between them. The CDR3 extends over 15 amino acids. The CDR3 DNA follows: TGTGCCTGGAGTGAAGGGCGAACCTCAAGGGAAAAACTGTTTTTT. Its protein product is CAWSEGRTSREKLFF.

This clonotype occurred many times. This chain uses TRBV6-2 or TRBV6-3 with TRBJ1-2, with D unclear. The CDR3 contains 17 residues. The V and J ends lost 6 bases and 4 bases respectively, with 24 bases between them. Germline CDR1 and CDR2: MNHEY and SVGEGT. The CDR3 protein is CASSPSVVVSKPYGYTF. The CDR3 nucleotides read TGTGCCAGCAGCCCTTCTGTCGTGGTGTCCAAACCCTATGGCTACACCTTC.

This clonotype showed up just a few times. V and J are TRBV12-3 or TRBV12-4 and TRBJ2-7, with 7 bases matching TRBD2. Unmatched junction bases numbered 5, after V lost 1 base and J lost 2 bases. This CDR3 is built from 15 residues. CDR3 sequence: CASSLERDPPYEQYF. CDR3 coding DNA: TGTGCCAGCAGTTTAGAGCGGGACCCTCCCTACGAGCAGTACTTC.

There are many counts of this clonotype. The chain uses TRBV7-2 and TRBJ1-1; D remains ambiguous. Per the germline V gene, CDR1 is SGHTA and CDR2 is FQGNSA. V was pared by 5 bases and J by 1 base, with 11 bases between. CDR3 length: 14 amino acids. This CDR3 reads CASSPRGSNTEAFF. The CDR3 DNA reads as TGTGCCAGCAGCCCAAGAGGGTCGAACACTGAAGCTTTCTTT.

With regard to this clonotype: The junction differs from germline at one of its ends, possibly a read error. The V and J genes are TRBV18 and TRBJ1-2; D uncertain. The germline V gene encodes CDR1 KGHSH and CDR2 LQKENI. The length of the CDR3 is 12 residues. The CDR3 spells CASAPGLYGYTF. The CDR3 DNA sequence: TGTGCCAGCGCACCGGGTCTCTATGGCTACACCTTC. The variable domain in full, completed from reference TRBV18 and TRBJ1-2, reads NAGVMQNPRHLVRRRGQEARLRCSPMKGHSHVYWYRQLPEEGLKFMVYLQKENIIDESGMPKERFSAEFPKEGPSILRIQQVVRGDSAAYFCASAPGLYGYTFGSGTRLTVV.

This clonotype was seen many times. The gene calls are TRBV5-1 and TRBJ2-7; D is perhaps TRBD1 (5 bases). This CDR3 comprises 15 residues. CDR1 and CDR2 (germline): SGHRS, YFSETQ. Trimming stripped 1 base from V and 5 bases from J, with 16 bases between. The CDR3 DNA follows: TGCGCCAGCAGCTTGTCATGGGGCGATGGGGACGAGCAGTACTTC. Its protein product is CASSLSWGDGDEQYF.

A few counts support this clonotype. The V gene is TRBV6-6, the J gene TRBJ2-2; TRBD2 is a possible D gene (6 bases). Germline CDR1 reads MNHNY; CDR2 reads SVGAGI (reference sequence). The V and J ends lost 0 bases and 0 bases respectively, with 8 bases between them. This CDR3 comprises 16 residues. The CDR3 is CASSYSGLPNTGELFF. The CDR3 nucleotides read TGTGCCAGCAGTTACTCGGGACTGCCGAACACCGGGGAGCTGTTTTTT.

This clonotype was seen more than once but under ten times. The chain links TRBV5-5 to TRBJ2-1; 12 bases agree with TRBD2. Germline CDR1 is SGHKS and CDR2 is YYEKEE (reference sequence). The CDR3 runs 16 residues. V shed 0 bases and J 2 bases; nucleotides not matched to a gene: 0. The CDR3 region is CASSLASGRAYNEQFF. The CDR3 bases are TGTGCCAGCAGCTTGGCTAGCGGGAGGGCCTACAATGAGCAGTTCTTC.

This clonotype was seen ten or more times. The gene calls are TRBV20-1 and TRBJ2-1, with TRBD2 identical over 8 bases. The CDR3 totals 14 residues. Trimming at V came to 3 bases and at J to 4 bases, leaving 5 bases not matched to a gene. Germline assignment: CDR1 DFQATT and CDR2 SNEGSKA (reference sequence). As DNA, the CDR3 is TGCAGTGCTAGTACACTAGCGGATTACAATGAGCAGTTCTTC. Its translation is CSASTLADYNEQFF.

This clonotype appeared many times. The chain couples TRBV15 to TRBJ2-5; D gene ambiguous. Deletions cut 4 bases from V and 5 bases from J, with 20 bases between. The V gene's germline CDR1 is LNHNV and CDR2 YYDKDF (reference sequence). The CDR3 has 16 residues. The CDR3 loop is CATSKRPGTERETQYF. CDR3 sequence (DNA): TGTGCCACCAGCAAACGACCGGGCACGGAGCGCGAGACCCAGTACTTC.

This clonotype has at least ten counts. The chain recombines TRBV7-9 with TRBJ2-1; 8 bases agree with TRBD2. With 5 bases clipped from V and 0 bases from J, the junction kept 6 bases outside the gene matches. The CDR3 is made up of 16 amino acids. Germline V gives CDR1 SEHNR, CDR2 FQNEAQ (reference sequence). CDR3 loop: CASSPQRGSSYNEQFF. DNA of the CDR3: TGTGCCAGCAGCCCCCAGCGGGGGAGCTCCTACAATGAGCAGTTCTTC.

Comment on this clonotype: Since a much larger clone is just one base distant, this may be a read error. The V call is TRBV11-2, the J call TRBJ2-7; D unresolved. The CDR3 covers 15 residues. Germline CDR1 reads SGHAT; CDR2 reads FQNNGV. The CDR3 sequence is CASSLGVGYTYGQYF. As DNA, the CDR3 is TGTGCCAGCAGCTTAGGGGTGGGGTATACCTACGGGCAGTACTTC.

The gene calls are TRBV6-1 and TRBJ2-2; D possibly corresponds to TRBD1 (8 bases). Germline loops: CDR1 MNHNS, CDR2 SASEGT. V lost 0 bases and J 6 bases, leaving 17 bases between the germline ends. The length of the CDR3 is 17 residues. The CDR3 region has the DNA TGTGCCAGCAGTGAAGCGCTAACAGGGGGGGGTCCCGGGGAGCTGTTTTTT. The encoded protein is CASSEALTGGGPGELFF.

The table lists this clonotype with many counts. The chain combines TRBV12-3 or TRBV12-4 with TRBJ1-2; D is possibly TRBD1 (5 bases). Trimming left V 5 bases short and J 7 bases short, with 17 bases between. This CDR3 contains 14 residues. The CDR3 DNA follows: TGTGCCAGCAGTCCTTCGGGCGTGGGGGGTGGCTACACCTTC. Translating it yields CASSPSGVGGGYTF.

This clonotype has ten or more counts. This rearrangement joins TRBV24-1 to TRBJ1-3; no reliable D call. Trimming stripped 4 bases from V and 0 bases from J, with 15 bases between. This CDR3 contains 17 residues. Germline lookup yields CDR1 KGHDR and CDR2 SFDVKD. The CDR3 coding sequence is TGTGCCACCAGTGACGAAGGACGGATGAGCTCTGGAAACACCATATATTTT. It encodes CATSDEGRMSSGNTIYF.

The CDR3 protein is CASSSPGANVLTF. The CDR3 region has the DNA TGTGCCAGCAGCTCCCCTGGGGCCAACGTCCTGACTTTC. The chain employs TRBV7-7 and TRBJ2-6, with no clear D. CDR3 size: 13 residues. Germline V gives CDR1 SSHAT, CDR2 FNYEAQ (reference sequence). V was pared by 4 bases and J by 2 bases, with 3 bases between.

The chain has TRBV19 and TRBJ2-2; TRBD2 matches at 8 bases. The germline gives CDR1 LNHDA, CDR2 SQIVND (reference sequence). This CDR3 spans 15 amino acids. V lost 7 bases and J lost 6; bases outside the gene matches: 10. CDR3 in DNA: TGTGCCAGTATTAGTCGTAGCGGGGTTGCCGGGGAGCTGTTTTTT. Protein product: CASISRSGVAGELFF.